The following is a T cell receptor beta chain sequence with its context. This CDR3 has 17 amino acids. Germline V lookup: CDR1 SGHVS, CDR2 FQNEAQ. V lost 2 bases, J lost 11 bases, and 25 bases lay in between. TCRdb's copy holds only in-frame clones and misses some; the assay was immunoSEQ multiplex PCR. The data contain about 25,000 clones, 70% to 85% of them singletons. The data are from a study of memory CD4+ T cells and cytomegalovirus serostatus. Single viable CD3+CD4+CD8-CD45RO+ cells were sorted as the memory CD4+ T cells. V is TRBV7-8 and J is TRBJ1-5; D not resolved. The TCR was taken from an adult in good health and CMV-seronegative. Sequenced: memory CD4+ T cells from blood. In DNA form, the CDR3 reads TGTGCCAGCAGCTTATATGGGGTTGGCGTAGCTGCTGGGACCCAGCATTTT. Amino acids: CASSLYGVGVAAGTQHF. Based on the CDR3 plus reference TRBV7-8 and TRBJ1-5, the full variable domain is GAGVSQSPRYKVAKRGQDVALRCDPISGHVSLFWYQQALGQGPEFLTYFQNEAQLDKSGLPSDRFFAERPEGSVSTLKIQRTQQEDSAVYLCASSLYGVGVAAGTQHFGDGTRLSIL.